This is a list of T cell receptor beta chains from one sample in a study of T cells in Graves' hyperthyroidism and ophthalmopathy. TCRdb recomputed calls from the multiplex PCR reads with MiXCR, one row per CDR3 protein. The sample has some 490,000 distinct CDR3 sequences, approximately 16% seen once. Source material: blood. The origin of the receptors is a woman aged 30 to 39 with Graves' ophthalmopathy. The CDR3 runs from the conserved cysteine through the conserved F or W. Each record gives: clone size, D gene, J gene, V gene, CDR3 DNA, CDR3 protein. D genes are given only for firm matches. The size entry is marked missing in some rows and otherwise reads once, few, many or a size class.

clone size: many; D gene: -; J gene: TRBJ2-1; V gene: TRBV5-1; CDR3 DNA: TGCGCCAGCAGCTTTACAGGAGAGGCCTACAATGAGCAGTTCTTC; CDR3 protein: CASSFTGEAYNEQFF
clone size: -; D gene: TRBD1; J gene: TRBJ1-4; V gene: TRBV11-2; CDR3 DNA: TGTGCCAGCAGCTTAGTGGGGACAGCTAATGAAAAACTGTTTTTT; CDR3 protein: CASSLVGTANEKLFF
clone size: many; D gene: -; J gene: TRBJ1-1; V gene: TRBV6-1; CDR3 DNA: TGTGCCAGCAGTCGGGGGATCACTGAAGCTTTCTTT; CDR3 protein: CASSRGITEAFF
clone size: -; D gene: TRBD1; J gene: TRBJ2-7; V gene: TRBV6-1; CDR3 DNA: TGTGCCAGCAGCCCCTTCGGGACAGGCGAGCAGTACTTC; CDR3 protein: CASSPFGTGEQYF
clone size: -; D gene: TRBD2; J gene: TRBJ2-1; V gene: TRBV6-1; CDR3 DNA: TGTGCCAGCACCAAAACTAGCGGGAGTAGGGACAATGAGCAGCTCTTC; CDR3 protein: CASTKTSGSRDNEQLF
clone size: -; D gene: TRBD2; J gene: TRBJ2-7; V gene: TRBV5-4; CDR3 DNA: TGTGCCAGCAGCTTGGACGTGAATAGCGGGAGAGACGAGCAGTACTTC; CDR3 protein: CASSLDVNSGRDEQYF
clone size: many; D gene: -; J gene: TRBJ1-1; V gene: TRBV4-3; CDR3 DNA: TGCGCCAGCAGCCAAGTAGGAGGGGGGAGCACTGAAGCTTTCTTT; CDR3 protein: CASSQVGGGSTEAFF
clone size: few; D gene: -; J gene: TRBJ2-1; V gene: TRBV20-1; CDR3 DNA: TGCAGTGCAATGGACCAGTACAATGAGCAGTTCTTC; CDR3 protein: CSAMDQYNEQFF
clone size: many; D gene: -; J gene: TRBJ2-4; V gene: TRBV5-1; CDR3 DNA: TGCGCCAGCGCCTTGATTCGAGGGGGAAACATTCAGTACTTC; CDR3 protein: CASALIRGGNIQYF
clone size: -; D gene: TRBD2; J gene: TRBJ2-2; V gene: TRBV11-2; CDR3 DNA: TGTGCCAGCAGCTCACTTAGCGGGAGCGCCGGGGAGCTGTTTTTT; CDR3 protein: CASSSLSGSAGELFF
clone size: -; D gene: -; J gene: TRBJ2-3; V gene: TRBV20-1; CDR3 DNA: TGCAGTGCTAGATGGGGGATTAGCACAGATACGCAGTATTTT; CDR3 protein: CSARWGISTDTQYF
clone size: many; D gene: -; J gene: TRBJ1-1; V gene: TRBV28; CDR3 DNA: TGTGCCAGCAAAGAGGGGATGAACACTGAAGCTTTCTTT; CDR3 protein: CASKEGMNTEAFF
clone size: -; D gene: -; J gene: TRBJ2-2; V gene: TRBV4-3; CDR3 DNA: TGCGCCAGCAGCCAAGATCTCCCCGGGGAGCTGTTTTTT; CDR3 protein: CASSQDLPGELFF
clone size: many; D gene: TRBD1; J gene: TRBJ2-7; V gene: TRBV2; CDR3 DNA: TGTGCCAGCGGTTCCCCCGGGACAGGGGTTACCGAGCAGTACTTC; CDR3 protein: CASGSPGTGVTEQYF
clone size: many; D gene: -; J gene: TRBJ2-3; V gene: TRBV2; CDR3 DNA: TGTGCCGAGACAGGCAGGAGCACAGATACGCAGTATTTT; CDR3 protein: CAETGRSTDTQYF
clone size: few; D gene: TRBD2; J gene: TRBJ2-7; V gene: TRBV5-1; CDR3 DNA: TGCGCCAGCAGCTTGAACGAGGGACTAGCGGGACGGGAGCAGTACTTC; CDR3 protein: CASSLNEGLAGREQYF
clone size: -; D gene: -; J gene: TRBJ1-3; V gene: TRBV28; CDR3 DNA: TGTGCCAGCAGTTTCGGTGTTGCAAACACCATATGTTTT; CDR3 protein: CASSFGVANTICF
clone size: many; D gene: -; J gene: TRBJ1-2; V gene: TRBV30; CDR3 DNA: TGTGCCTGGAGTGTATTTGGGTACGATGGCTACACCTTC; CDR3 protein: CAWSVFGYDGYTF
clone size: many; D gene: -; J gene: TRBJ2-7; V gene: TRBV20-1; CDR3 DNA: TGCAGTGCTAGAGATCTAAGGGGTTCAAACCCCTACGAGCAGTACTTC; CDR3 protein: CSARDLRGSNPYEQYF
clone size: -; D gene: -; J gene: TRBJ2-5; V gene: TRBV2; CDR3 DNA: TGTGCCAGCATCAGAGACAGGCAAGAGACCCAGTACTTC; CDR3 protein: CASIRDRQETQYF
clone size: many; D gene: -; J gene: TRBJ2-5; V gene: TRBV3-1; CDR3 DNA: TGTGCCAGCAGTGCAGCCGTCCAAGAGACCCAGTACTTC; CDR3 protein: CASSAAVQETQYF
clone size: many; D gene: TRBD2; J gene: TRBJ2-5; V gene: TRBV20-1; CDR3 DNA: TGCAGTGCTAGAGAATGGGGGAGGGCCGGGGAGACCCAGTACTTC; CDR3 protein: CSAREWGRAGETQYF
clone size: -; D gene: TRBD2; J gene: TRBJ2-3; V gene: TRBV7-2; CDR3 DNA: TGTGCCAGCAGCTTAGCGGGAGGGCCGGGGGTCGATACGCAGTATTTT; CDR3 protein: CASSLAGGPGVDTQYF
clone size: -; D gene: TRBD1; J gene: TRBJ1-2; V gene: TRBV28; CDR3 DNA: TGTGCCAGCAGTTCCGGGACAGGGTACTATGGCTACACCTTC; CDR3 protein: CASSSGTGYYGYTF
clone size: few; D gene: TRBD2; J gene: TRBJ2-5; V gene: TRBV28; CDR3 DNA: TGTGCCAGCAGTTTATGGCGGGAGCGGGAGACCCAGTACTTC; CDR3 protein: CASSLWRERETQYF
clone size: many; D gene: TRBD2; J gene: TRBJ2-1; V gene: TRBV7-9; CDR3 DNA: TGTGCCAGCAGCTTCACCACCGGGACTAGCGGACACTCCTACAATGAGCAGTTCTTC; CDR3 protein: CASSFTTGTSGHSYNEQFF
clone size: many; D gene: -; J gene: TRBJ2-3; V gene: TRBV4-2; CDR3 DNA: TGTGCCAGCAGCCAAGGGGGAGCGGCCTTTGAGGCAGATACGCAGTATTTT; CDR3 protein: CASSQGGAAFEADTQYF
clone size: -; D gene: -; J gene: TRBJ1-6; V gene: TRBV19; CDR3 DNA: TGTGCCAGTAGTACCTGGACGGTGAATTCACCCCTCCACTTT; CDR3 protein: CASSTWTVNSPLHF
clone size: many; D gene: -; J gene: TRBJ2-3; V gene: TRBV2; CDR3 DNA: TGTGCCAAGGACCGGGAGACCACAGATACGCAGTATTTT; CDR3 protein: CAKDRETTDTQYF
clone size: -; D gene: -; J gene: TRBJ2-7; V gene: TRBV19; CDR3 DNA: TGTGCCAGTAGTATGACAGAAACCTACGAGCAGTACTTC; CDR3 protein: CASSMTETYEQYF
clone size: -; D gene: -; J gene: TRBJ2-4; V gene: TRBV30; CDR3 DNA: TGTGCCTGGAGTGACGGCGGGAAAAACATTCAGTACTTC; CDR3 protein: CAWSDGGKNIQYF
clone size: -; D gene: -; J gene: TRBJ2-5; V gene: TRBV7-6; CDR3 DNA: TGTGCCAGCAGCTTAGAAAGGGCCGGCCAAGAGACCCAGTACTTC; CDR3 protein: CASSLERAGQETQYF
clone size: many; D gene: TRBD1; J gene: TRBJ2-7; V gene: TRBV14; CDR3 DNA: TGTGCCAGCAGCGATACGGGACAGGGCTACGAGCAGTACTTC; CDR3 protein: CASSDTGQGYEQYF
clone size: many; D gene: -; J gene: TRBJ2-7; V gene: TRBV5-1; CDR3 DNA: TGCGCCAGCAGCTTGAATATCGGGGGATACTACGAGCAGTACTTC; CDR3 protein: CASSLNIGGYYEQYF
clone size: many; D gene: -; J gene: TRBJ2-7; V gene: TRBV6-2/TRBV6-3; CDR3 DNA: TGTGCCAGCAGTTCTACGCTGGGGACACCCTACGAGCAGTACTTC; CDR3 protein: CASSSTLGTPYEQYF
clone size: -; D gene: -; J gene: TRBJ2-7; V gene: TRBV7-2; CDR3 DNA: TGTGCCAGCAGCCTCGACTGGGCCTACGAGCAGTACTTC; CDR3 protein: CASSLDWAYEQYF
clone size: few; D gene: TRBD2; J gene: TRBJ2-3; V gene: TRBV6-5; CDR3 DNA: TGTGCCAGCAGTTACTCGATCCCTAGCGGGTTAATCACAGATACGCAGTATTTT; CDR3 protein: CASSYSIPSGLITDTQYF
clone size: -; D gene: -; J gene: TRBJ2-2; V gene: TRBV7-2; CDR3 DNA: TGTGCCAGCAGCGAACATACTATTACCACCGGGGAGCTGTTTTTT; CDR3 protein: CASSEHTITTGELFF
clone size: -; D gene: -; J gene: TRBJ2-5; V gene: TRBV6-1; CDR3 DNA: TGTGCCAGCAGTGACGAGGCCAGGGGAGAGACCCAGTACTTC; CDR3 protein: CASSDEARGETQYF
clone size: few; D gene: -; J gene: TRBJ1-4; V gene: TRBV6-1; CDR3 DNA: TGTGCCAGCAGGTCGCAGGCCAGAGAAAAACTGTTTTTT; CDR3 protein: CASRSQAREKLFF
clone size: -; D gene: TRBD2; J gene: TRBJ2-4; V gene: TRBV12-3/TRBV12-4; CDR3 DNA: TGTGCCAGCAGCCTGGGGGGGACTAGCGGGAGAGGGGCCAAAACCATTCAGTACTTC; CDR3 protein: CASSLGGTSGRGAKTIQYF
clone size: many; D gene: -; J gene: TRBJ1-3; V gene: TRBV11-2; CDR3 DNA: TGTGCCAGCAGCTTGGTTGAGGCCATATATTTT; CDR3 protein: CASSLVEAIYF
clone size: few; D gene: -; J gene: TRBJ1-1; V gene: TRBV25-1; CDR3 DNA: TGTGCCAGCAGTGAATATAACCCCACTGAAGCTTTCTTT; CDR3 protein: CASSEYNPTEAFF
clone size: many; D gene: -; J gene: TRBJ2-5; V gene: TRBV30; CDR3 DNA: TGTGCCTGGAGTGTTAGCTTTTCGGAGACCCAGTACTTC; CDR3 protein: CAWSVSFSETQYF
clone size: once; D gene: -; J gene: TRBJ2-5; V gene: TRBV6-5; CDR3 DNA: TGTGCCAGCAGTTACGTCACACCGAGGGAGACCCAGTACTTC; CDR3 protein: CASSYVTPRETQYF
clone size: many; D gene: -; J gene: TRBJ2-1; V gene: TRBV3-1; CDR3 DNA: TGTGCCAGCAGCCAAGATCTTCGGTCCTACAATGAGCAGTTCTTC; CDR3 protein: CASSQDLRSYNEQFF
clone size: -; D gene: TRBD1; J gene: TRBJ1-1; V gene: TRBV18; CDR3 DNA: TGTGCCAGCTCTTCGGGACAGGGGGCGCTTACTGAAGCTTTCTTT; CDR3 protein: CASSSGQGALTEAFF
clone size: -; D gene: TRBD2; J gene: TRBJ2-2; V gene: TRBV12-3/TRBV12-4; CDR3 DNA: TGTGCCAGCAGTTTAGCGGGGGGACTAGCGGGCGGGGAGCTGTTTTTT; CDR3 protein: CASSLAGGLAGGELFF
clone size: many; D gene: -; J gene: TRBJ2-7; V gene: TRBV10-3; CDR3 DNA: TGTGCCATCAGGGGCGACGGGTCCTACGAGCAGTACTTC; CDR3 protein: CAIRGDGSYEQYF
clone size: many; D gene: TRBD2; J gene: TRBJ2-1; V gene: TRBV7-2; CDR3 DNA: TGTGCCAGCAGCTTATCGCTAGCGGGTTATGAGCAGTTCTTC; CDR3 protein: CASSLSLAGYEQFF
clone size: -; D gene: -; J gene: TRBJ2-3; V gene: TRBV7-9; CDR3 DNA: TGTGCCAGCAGCTCGGGAATTGGCGGGGGCACAGATACGCAGTATTTT; CDR3 protein: CASSSGIGGGTDTQYF
clone size: few; D gene: -; J gene: TRBJ1-2; V gene: TRBV6-1; CDR3 DNA: TGTGCCAGCAGCCGAGGACCTAGAGGCTACACCTTC; CDR3 protein: CASSRGPRGYTF
clone size: many; D gene: TRBD1; J gene: TRBJ1-2; V gene: TRBV11-2; CDR3 DNA: TGTGCCAGCAGCTTGGGACAGGGGGACTATGGCTACACCTTC; CDR3 protein: CASSLGQGDYGYTF
clone size: many; D gene: -; J gene: TRBJ2-5; V gene: TRBV18; CDR3 DNA: TGTGCCAGCTCACCACCGGAAGGGATCGGCGAGACCCAGTACTTC; CDR3 protein: CASSPPEGIGETQYF
clone size: many; D gene: -; J gene: TRBJ1-1; V gene: TRBV9; CDR3 DNA: TGTGCCAGCAGCGTAGACCACAGGGTGAACACTGAAGCTTTCTTT; CDR3 protein: CASSVDHRVNTEAFF
clone size: many; D gene: TRBD2; J gene: TRBJ2-2; V gene: TRBV11-1; CDR3 DNA: TGTGCCAGCAGCGCCGGACTAGCGGGAGTGGCTGGGGAGCTGTTTTTT; CDR3 protein: CASSAGLAGVAGELFF